These T cell receptor beta chains were read from a single sample in a study of T cells in Graves' hyperthyroidism and ophthalmopathy. MiXCR, run by TCRdb on the multiplex PCR reads, gives a single entry per CDR3 protein. The sample shows a few hundred thousand distinct CDR3 sequences, roughly an eighth of them seen only once. The sequenced material came from blood. The receptors originated from a woman in her late teens or twenties with Graves' hyperthyroidism. The CDR3 runs from the conserved cysteine through the conserved F or W. The D gene is left open where the match is weak. The size of a clone is reported for some rows only, either as once, few or many, or as a class for expanded clones.

clone size	J gene	D gene	V gene	CDR3 protein	CDR3 DNA
many	TRBJ2-7	TRBD2	TRBV7-8	CASSLVTSATYEQYF	TGTGCCAGCAGCTTAGTGACTAGCGCTACCTACGAGCAGTACTTC
.	TRBJ1-2	TRBD1	TRBV7-9	CASSSEGGFNYGYTF	TGTGCCAGCAGCTCCGAAGGGGGCTTTAACTATGGCTACACCTTC
many	TRBJ1-2	.	TRBV28	CASRWKYYGYTF	TGTGCCAGCAGATGGAAGTATTATGGCTACACCTTC
many	TRBJ2-7	.	TRBV27	CASAAQDRRNLYEQYF	TGTGCCAGTGCCGCCCAAGATAGGCGTAATCTCTACGAGCAGTACTTC
.	TRBJ2-3	.	TRBV5-1	CASSSAENKVTDTQYF	TGCGCCAGCAGCTCGGCCGAGAACAAAGTCACAGATACGCAGTATTTT
many	TRBJ1-1	.	TRBV12-3/TRBV12-4	CASSLKGNTEAFF	TGTGCCAGCAGTTTAAAAGGGAACACTGAAGCTTTCTTT
few	TRBJ2-3	.	TRBV19	CASKVGGYGDTQYF	TGTGCCAGTAAGGTTGGTGGGTACGGAGATACGCAGTATTTT
.	TRBJ2-5	.	TRBV27	CASSLLESETQYF	TGTGCCAGCAGCCTACTAGAGTCAGAGACCCAGTACTTC
many	TRBJ1-1	.	TRBV13	CASSWTNTEAFF	TGTGCCAGCAGCTGGACGAACACTGAAGCTTTCTTT
.	TRBJ2-6	.	TRBV7-9	CASSEGSAGANVLTF	TGTGCCAGCAGCGAGGGGTCTGCGGGGGCCAACGTCCTGACTTTC
many	TRBJ2-3	.	TRBV2	CASSGAGWTDTQYF	TGTGCCAGCAGTGGGGCAGGTTGGACAGATACGCAGTATTTT
many	TRBJ2-3	TRBD2	TRBV10-3	CAAWGGVKGRTDTQYF	TGTGCCGCCTGGGGGGGGGTGAAGGGGCGCACAGATACGCAGTATTTT
many	TRBJ2-7	.	TRBV11-2	CASSTDRTIYEQYF	TGTGCCAGCAGCACCGACAGGACGATATACGAGCAGTACTTC
many	TRBJ1-6	.	TRBV11-1	CASSLQQGTHSPLHF	TGTGCCAGCAGCTTACAACAGGGAACCCATTCACCCCTCCACTTT
.	TRBJ1-2	TRBD1	TRBV20-1	CSASLTGVDGYTF	TGCAGTGCTAGCCTGACAGGGGTGGATGGCTACACCTTC
.	TRBJ1-6	TRBD1	TRBV9	CASSVSGQGDSPLHF	TGTGCCAGCAGCGTCTCGGGACAGGGTGATTCACCCCTCCACTTT
few	TRBJ2-7	TRBD2	TRBV5-1	CASSSSSGRGAYEQYF	TGCGCCAGCAGCTCTTCCAGCGGGAGGGGCGCCTACGAGCAGTACTTC
many	TRBJ1-1	.	TRBV13	CASSLGSLYTEAFF	TGTGCCAGCAGCTTAGGGTCTCTCTACACTGAAGCTTTCTTT
many	TRBJ2-2	TRBD1	TRBV18	CASSPGQGRYTGELFF	TGTGCCAGCTCACCGGGACAGGGTCGATACACCGGGGAGCTGTTTTTT
many	TRBJ1-4	.	TRBV20-1	CSARGPTNEKLFF	TGCAGTGCTAGGGGGCCAACTAATGAAAAACTGTTTTTT
few	TRBJ2-2	.	TRBV29-1	CSVPLRGSGELFF	TGCAGCGTTCCCCTTAGGGGGTCCGGGGAGCTGTTTTTT
many	TRBJ2-1	TRBD2	TRBV20-1	CSARGKRDHTYNEQFF	TGCAGTGCTAGAGGGAAGCGGGATCATACCTACAATGAGCAGTTCTTC
many	TRBJ1-2	.	TRBV6-2/TRBV6-3	CASSPGADYGYTF	TGTGCCAGCAGTCCCGGGGCAGACTATGGCTACACCTTC
.	TRBJ2-5	TRBD1	TRBV29-1	CSIRQGEYETQYF	TGCAGCATAAGACAGGGGGAGTATGAGACCCAGTACTTC
many	TRBJ2-1	.	TRBV30	CAWSAVSDLDEQFF	TGTGCCTGGAGTGCCGTCTCGGACCTTGATGAGCAGTTCTTC
.	TRBJ2-7	.	TRBV10-1	CARFLTPDSYEQYF	TGCGCCCGCTTCTTGACACCCGACTCCTACGAGCAGTACTTC
few	TRBJ1-2	TRBD1	TRBV6-6	CASSYSQGQGDYGYTF	TGTGCCAGCAGTTACTCCCAGGGACAGGGGGACTATGGCTACACCTTC
few	TRBJ2-7	.	TRBV15	CATSRDPGTKSYEQYF	TGTGCCACCAGCAGAGACCCCGGGACCAAATCCTACGAGCAGTACTTC
many	TRBJ2-1	.	TRBV27	CASSLSRDIEQFF	TGTGCCAGCAGTTTATCCAGGGACATCGAGCAGTTCTTC
many	TRBJ1-2	.	TRBV10-3	CAISLKELDGYTF	TGTGCCATCAGTCTTAAGGAGCTAGATGGCTACACCTTC
once	TRBJ2-3	TRBD2	TRBV27	CASSSRLAGAEADTQYF	TGTGCCAGCAGTTCCCGACTAGCGGGAGCTGAAGCAGATACGCAGTATTTT